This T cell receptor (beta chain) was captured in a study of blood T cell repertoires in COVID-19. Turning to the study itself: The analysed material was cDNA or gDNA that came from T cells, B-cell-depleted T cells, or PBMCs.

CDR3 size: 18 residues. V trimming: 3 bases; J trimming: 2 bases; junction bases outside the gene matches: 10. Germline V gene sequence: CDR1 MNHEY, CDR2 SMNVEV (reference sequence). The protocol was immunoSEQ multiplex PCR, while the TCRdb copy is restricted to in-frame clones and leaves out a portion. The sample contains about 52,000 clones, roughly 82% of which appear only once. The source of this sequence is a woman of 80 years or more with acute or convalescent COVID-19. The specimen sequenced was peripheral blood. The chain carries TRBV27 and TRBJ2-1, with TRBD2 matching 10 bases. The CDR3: CASSLERGGPSAYNEQFF. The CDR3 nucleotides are TGTGCCAGCAGTTTGGAGCGGGGGGGCCCTTCTGCCTACAATGAGCAGTTCTTC.